The clone carrying this TCR beta chain has just a few counts. This entry is derived from a study of T cell changes during pregnancy in multiple sclerosis. TCRdb keeps only in-frame clones here, not all; method: immunoSEQ multiplex PCR. The table records roughly 38,000 clones, 85% to 95% of them present only once. Germline CDR1 is LGHNA and CDR2 is YNFKEQ. The CDR3 consists of 13 residues. The V segment lost 0 bases and the J segment 9 bases; nucleotides outside the gene matches: 5. The gene calls are TRBV4-2 and TRBJ2-7, with 7 bases fitting TRBD2. Specimen: CD4+ T cells from peripheral blood mononuclear cells, collected in the third trimester of pregnancy. The sequence derives from a female donor with multiple sclerosis, enrolled in a pregnancy study. The CDR3 DNA follows: TGTGCCAGCAGCCAAGACGGCAGGGAGGGGCAGTACTTC. Protein sequence: CASSQDGREGQYF.